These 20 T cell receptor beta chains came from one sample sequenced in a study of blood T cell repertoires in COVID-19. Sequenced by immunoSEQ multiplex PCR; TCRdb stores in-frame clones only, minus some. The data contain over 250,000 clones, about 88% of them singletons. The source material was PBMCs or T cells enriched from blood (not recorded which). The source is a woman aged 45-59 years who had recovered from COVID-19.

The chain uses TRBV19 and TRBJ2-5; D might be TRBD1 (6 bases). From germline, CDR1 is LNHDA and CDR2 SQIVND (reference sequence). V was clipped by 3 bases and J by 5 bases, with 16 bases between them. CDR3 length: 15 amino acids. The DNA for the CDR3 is TGTGCCAGTAGTATGGGACAATGGGACGGGGAGACCCAGTACTTC. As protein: CASSMGQWDGETQYF.

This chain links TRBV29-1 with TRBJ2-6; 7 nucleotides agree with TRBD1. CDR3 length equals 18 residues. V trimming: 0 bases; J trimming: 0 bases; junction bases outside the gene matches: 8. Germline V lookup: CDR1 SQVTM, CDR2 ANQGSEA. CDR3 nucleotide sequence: TGCAGCGTTGAAGATCCCAAAGACAGGGCCTCTGGGGCCAACGTCCTGACTTTC. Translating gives CSVEDPKDRASGANVLTF.

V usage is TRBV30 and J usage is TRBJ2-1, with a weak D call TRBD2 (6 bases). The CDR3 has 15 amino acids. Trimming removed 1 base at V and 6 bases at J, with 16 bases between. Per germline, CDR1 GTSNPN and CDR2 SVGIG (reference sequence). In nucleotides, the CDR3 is TGTGCCTGGAGTGGGCTTCCAGCGGGCCTCAATGAGCAGTTCTTC. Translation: CAWSGLPAGLNEQFF. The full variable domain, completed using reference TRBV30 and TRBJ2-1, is SQTIHQWPATLVQPVGSPLSLECTVEGTSNPNLYWYRQAAGRGLQLLFYSVGIGQISSEVPQNLSASRPQDRQFILSSKKLLLSDSGFYLCAWSGLPAGLNEQFFGPGTRLTVL.

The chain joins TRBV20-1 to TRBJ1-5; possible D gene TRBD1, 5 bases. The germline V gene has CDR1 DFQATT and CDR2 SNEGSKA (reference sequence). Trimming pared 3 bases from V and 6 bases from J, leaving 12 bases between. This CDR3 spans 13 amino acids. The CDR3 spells CSASGGAGQPQHF. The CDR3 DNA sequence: TGCAGTGCTAGTGGCGGGGCCGGTCAGCCCCAGCATTTT.

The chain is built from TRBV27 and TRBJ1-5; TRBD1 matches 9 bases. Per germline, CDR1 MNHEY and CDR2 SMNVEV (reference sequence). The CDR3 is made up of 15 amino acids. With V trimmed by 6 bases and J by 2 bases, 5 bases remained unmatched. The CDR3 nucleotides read TGTGCCAGCAGCCGGACAGGGGCAGGCAATCAGCCCCAGCATTTT. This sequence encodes CASSRTGAGNQPQHF.

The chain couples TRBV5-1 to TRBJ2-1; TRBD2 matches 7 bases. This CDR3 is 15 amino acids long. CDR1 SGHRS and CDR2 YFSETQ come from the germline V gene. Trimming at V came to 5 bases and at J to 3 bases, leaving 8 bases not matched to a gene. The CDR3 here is CASSDGPGGYNEQFF. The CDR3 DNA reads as TGCGCCAGCAGTGACGGACCGGGGGGCTACAATGAGCAGTTCTTC.

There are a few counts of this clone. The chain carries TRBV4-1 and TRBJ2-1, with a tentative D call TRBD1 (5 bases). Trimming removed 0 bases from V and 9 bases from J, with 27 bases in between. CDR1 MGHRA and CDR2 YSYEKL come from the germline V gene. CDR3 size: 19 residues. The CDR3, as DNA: TGCGCCAGCAGCCAAGAATTTAGTCGGGTTGGACCCTACCAGGGTGAGCAGTTCTTC. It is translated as CASSQEFSRVGPYQGEQFF.

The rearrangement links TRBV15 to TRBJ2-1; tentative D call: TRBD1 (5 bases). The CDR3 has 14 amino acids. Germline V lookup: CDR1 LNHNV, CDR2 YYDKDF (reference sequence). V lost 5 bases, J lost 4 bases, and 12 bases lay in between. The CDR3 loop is CATSAGDSYNEQFF. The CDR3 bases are TGTGCCACCAGCGCAGGAGACAGTTACAATGAGCAGTTCTTC.

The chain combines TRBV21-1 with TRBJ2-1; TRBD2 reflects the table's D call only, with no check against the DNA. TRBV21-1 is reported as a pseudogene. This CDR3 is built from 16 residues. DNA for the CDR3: TGTGCCAGCAGCAAGGCGTACAGGAGGGGTTTGGATGAGCAGTTCTTC. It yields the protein CASSKAYRRGLDEQFF.

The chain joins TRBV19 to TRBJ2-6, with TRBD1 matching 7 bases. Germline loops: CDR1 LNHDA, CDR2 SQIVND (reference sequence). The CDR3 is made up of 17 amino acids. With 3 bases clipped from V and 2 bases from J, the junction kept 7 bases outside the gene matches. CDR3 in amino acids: CASSMGKGATGANVLTF. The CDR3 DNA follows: TGTGCCAGTAGTATGGGGAAGGGGGCAACTGGGGCCAACGTCCTGACTTTC.

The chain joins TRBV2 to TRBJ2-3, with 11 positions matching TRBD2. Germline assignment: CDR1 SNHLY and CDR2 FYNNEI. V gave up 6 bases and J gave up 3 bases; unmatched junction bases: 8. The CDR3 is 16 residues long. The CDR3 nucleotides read TGTGCCAGCAGAGCAACGTCTAGCGGGGGGACAGATACGCAGTATTTT. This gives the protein CASRATSSGGTDTQYF.

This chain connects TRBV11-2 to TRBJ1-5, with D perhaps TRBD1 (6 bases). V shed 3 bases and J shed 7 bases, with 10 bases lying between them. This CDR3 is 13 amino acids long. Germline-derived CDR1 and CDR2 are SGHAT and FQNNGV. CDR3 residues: CASSLGTNQPQHF. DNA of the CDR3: TGTGCCAGCAGCTTGGGGACAAACCAGCCCCAGCATTTT.

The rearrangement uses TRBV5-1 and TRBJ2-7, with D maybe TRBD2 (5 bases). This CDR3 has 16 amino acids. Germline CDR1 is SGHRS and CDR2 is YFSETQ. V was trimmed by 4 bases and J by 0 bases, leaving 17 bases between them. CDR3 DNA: TGCGCCAGCAGCCTCAATCTAGCCCAGTCCTCCTACGAGCAGTACTTC. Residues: CASSLNLAQSSYEQYF.

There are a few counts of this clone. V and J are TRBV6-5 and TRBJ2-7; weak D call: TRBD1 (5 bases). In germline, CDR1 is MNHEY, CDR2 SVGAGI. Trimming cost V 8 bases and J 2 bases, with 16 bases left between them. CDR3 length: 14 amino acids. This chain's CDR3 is CASSDSGVAYEQYF. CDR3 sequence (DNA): TGTGCCAGCTCAGACAGTGGCGTAGCCTACGAGCAGTACTTC.

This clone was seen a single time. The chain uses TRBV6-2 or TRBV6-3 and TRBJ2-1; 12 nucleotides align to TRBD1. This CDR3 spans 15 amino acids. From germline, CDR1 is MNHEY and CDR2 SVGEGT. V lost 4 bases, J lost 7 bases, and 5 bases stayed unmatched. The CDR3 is CASSWDRGQWNEQFF. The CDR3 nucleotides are TGTGCCAGCAGTTGGGACAGGGGGCAGTGGAATGAGCAGTTCTTC.

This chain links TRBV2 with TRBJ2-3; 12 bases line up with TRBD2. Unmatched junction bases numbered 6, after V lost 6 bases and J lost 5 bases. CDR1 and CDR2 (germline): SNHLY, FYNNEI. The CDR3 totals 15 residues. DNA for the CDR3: TGTGCCAGCAGACTTCTAGCGGGAGGGCAAGATACGCAGTATTTT. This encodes CASRLLAGGQDTQYF.

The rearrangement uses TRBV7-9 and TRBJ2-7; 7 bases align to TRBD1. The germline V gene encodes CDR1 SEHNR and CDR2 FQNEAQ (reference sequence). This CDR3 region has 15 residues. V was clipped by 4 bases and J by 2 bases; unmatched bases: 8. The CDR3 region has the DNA TGTGCCAGCAGCTCGATTGGGACAGCAGCCTACGAGCAGTACTTC. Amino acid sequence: CASSSIGTAAYEQYF.

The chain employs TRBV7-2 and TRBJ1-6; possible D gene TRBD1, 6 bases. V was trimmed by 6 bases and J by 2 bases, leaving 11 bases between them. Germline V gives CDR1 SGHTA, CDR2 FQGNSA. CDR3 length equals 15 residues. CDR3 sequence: CASRSYRAYNSPLHF. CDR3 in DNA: TGTGCCAGCAGGAGCTACAGGGCCTATAATTCACCCCTCCACTTT. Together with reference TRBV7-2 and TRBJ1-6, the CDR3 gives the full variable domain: GAGVSQSPSNKVTEKGKDVELRCDPISGHTALYWYRQSLGQGLEFLIYFQGNSAPDKSGLPSDRFSAERTGGSVSTLTIQRTQQEDSAVYLCASRSYRAYNSPLHFGNGTRLTVT.

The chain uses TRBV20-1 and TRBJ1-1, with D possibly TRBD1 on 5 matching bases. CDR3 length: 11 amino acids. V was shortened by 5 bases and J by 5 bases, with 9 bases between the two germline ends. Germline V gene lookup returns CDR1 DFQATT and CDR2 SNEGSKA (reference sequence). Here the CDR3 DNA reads TGCAGTGCTGACTCAGGGACTGAAGCTTTCTTT. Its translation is CSADSGTEAFF.

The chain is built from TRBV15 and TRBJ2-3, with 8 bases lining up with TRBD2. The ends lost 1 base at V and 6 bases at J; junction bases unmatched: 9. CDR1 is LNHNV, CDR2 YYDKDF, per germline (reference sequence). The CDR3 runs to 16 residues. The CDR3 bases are TGTGCCACCAGCAGAGGTGCCAGCGGGAGTATCGATACGCAGTATTTT. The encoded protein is CATSRGASGSIDTQYF. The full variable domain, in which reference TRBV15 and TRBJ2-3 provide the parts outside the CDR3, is DAMVIQNPRYQVTQFGKPVTLSCSQTLNHNVMYWYQQKSSQAPKLLFHYYDKDFNNEADTPDNFQSRRPNTSFCFLDIRSPGLGDTAMYLCATSRGASGSIDTQYFGPGTRLTVL.